This TCR beta chain was observed in a study of T cell responses to AZD1222 COVID-19 vaccine listed by TCRdb under 2021. Describing the broader study: AZD1222 recipients whose second dose came at about 4 weeks and those whose second dose came at about 12 weeks were combined into one group, since spike-specific TCR depth and breadth did not differ between the two schedules. Enrollment into the trials was organized by age into subgroups of 18-55, 56-69 and 70-plus years, and those subgroups contained about 150, 27 and 61 TCR-sequenced participants, respectively. TCR sequencing covered more than 230 trial participants: approximately 200 given two doses of AZD1222 and about 26 given two doses of MenACWY control vaccine.

The CDR3 regions of human TCRbeta chains were analyzed by immunosequencing. In the source study's methods: TCRs in the repertoires were compared against a reference library of SARS-CoV-2-specific TCRs that had been generated with the MIRA antigen-specificity platform. Breadth was defined as the fraction of unique TCRs that were SARS-CoV-2-associated. Depth was defined as the fraction of total T cells that were SARS-CoV-2-associated. Using the MIRA data, each spike-specific TCR was mapped to the spike region that the TCR reacts to and placed in a CD4 or CD8 class. Log10-transformed breadth and depth values were compared by one-way ANOVA with Sidak's multiple comparisons tests. This is the immuneACCESS table as TCRdb keeps it, with only in-frame sequences that have V and J called. A part of the clones is gone; compared with another copy, unresolved V genes explain less than half, and the rest is unexplained. V, J and clone size derive from that table, while D and trimming were established from the DNA sequence. Within this sample are roughly 45,000 clones, with 65% to 80% of them counted one time only. The ten top clones hold roughly 7.2% of the sample.

Of note for this clone: It lacks a known antigen. No base-level quality is on record; no much larger clone is a single base apart.

The V and J ends are trimmed by 1 base and 0 bases, leaving 6 bases between them. The CDR3 spans 14 residues, from the cysteine through the phenylalanine. Only the CDR3 part of the read is kept: 42 bases, read in frame from the first base. The germline V gene sets CDR1 to SGHTA and CDR2 to FQGNSA. Broad study findings and their caveats: Because no day 14 peak-response samples were available, repertoires were characterized only after the peak T cell response. In the small 56-69-year group, the increase in depth fell short of significance, most likely because of low power. Most participants were white British and females outnumbered males, and the authors suggested that clonal diversity may have been underestimated. Conclusions about previously exposed vaccinees are limited, since just five or six AZD1222 recipients were seropositive for SARS-CoV-2 at baseline. Reportedly, close to half of the unique spike-specific TCRs recognized epitopes lying outside the regions that are mutated in the B.1.351 and B.1.1.7 variants. CD4 TCRs associated with the vaccine covered the entire spike protein, and the dominant responses were in regions 160-218 and 743-854. After two AZD1222 doses, spike-specific TCR breadth and depth were significantly higher than at day 0 and than in MenACWY recipients.

Interpreted using the paper, the time point label stands for: baseline before first vaccination. Vaccinee samples were obtained from the UK trials COV001 and COV002, which included a single-blind randomized controlled phase 2/3 trial of AZD1222 (ChAdOx1 nCoV-19) in healthy adults. For TCRbeta chain sequencing, PBMC samples from trial participants were taken at day 0 and at day 28 after the second dose. The TCR sequence derives from an adult in good health. The receptor chain draws on TRBV7-2 and TRBJ1-1; the D gene identity is not certain. The source was peripheral blood, collected on day 0 of AZD1222 vaccination. The base sequence is TGTGCCAGCAGCTTAGAACAGATGAACACTGAAGCTTTCTTT. This sequence encodes CASSLEQMNTEAFF.